Listed below are T cell receptor beta chains from one sample, sequenced in a study of blood T cell repertoires in COVID-19. Using immunoSEQ multiplex PCR, the repertoire was profiled, and TCRdb retains in-frame clones only, with some absent. The data hold some 120,000 clones, with over 85% observed a single time. Material: peripheral blood. The receptors come from a man aged 50-60 years with active COVID-19. Both conserved end residues are part of each CDR3. D genes are given only for firm matches. Clone size is stated in some rows and not others, as once, few, many or a class when expanded.

abundance | d_gene | j_gene | v_gene | CDR3nt | CDR3aa
. | TRBD1 | TRBJ1-2 | TRBV7-8 | TGTGCCAGCAGCTTTGGACAGGGTCCCTTCTATGGCTACACCTTC | CASSFGQGPFYGYTF
. | . | TRBJ2-1 | TRBV10-2 | TGCGCCAGCAGTGAGCAGGCGGGGACCGTCTACAATGAGCAGTTCTTC | CASSEQAGTVYNEQFF
. | . | TRBJ1-2 | TRBV5-6 | TGTGCCAGCAGCTCCCCAGGGGCCGTAAACTATGGCTACACCTTC | CASSSPGAVNYGYTF
. | TRBD1 | TRBJ2-2 | TRBV19 | TGTGCCAGTAGTACCCGGCCGGGGGACAGGGTGACCGGGGAGCTGTTTTTT | CASSTRPGDRVTGELFF
. | TRBD1 | TRBJ1-4 | TRBV6-5 | TGTGCCAGCAGGGCAGGGACAGCTAATGAAAAACTGTTTTTT | CASRAGTANEKLFF
. | . | TRBJ1-6 | TRBV6-5 | TGTGCCAGCCACCCGGTACCTAATTCACCCCTCCACTTT | CASHPVPNSPLHF
. | . | TRBJ2-1 | TRBV11-2 | TGTGCCAGCAGCCCCCTGAGGGGGAGCTCCTACAATGAGCAGTTCTTC | CASSPLRGSSYNEQFF
. | TRBD2 | TRBJ2-1 | TRBV28 | TGTGCCAGCAGTTTAGGACTAGATTACAATGAGCAGTTCTTC | CASSLGLDYNEQFF
. | . | TRBJ1-1 | TRBV5-6 | TGTGCCAGCAGCTTGGCCAGGCTATCGGATACTGAAGCTTTCTTT | CASSLARLSDTEAFF
few | . | TRBJ1-1 | TRBV6-6 | TGTGCCAGCATCAACTCGCGGGGAAGGGGTGAAGCTTTCTTT | CASINSRGRGEAFF
. | . | TRBJ2-1 | TRBV4-1 | TGCGCCAGCAGGAAGGACTACAACTCCTACAATGAGCAGTTCTTC | CASRKDYNSYNEQFF
. | . | TRBJ2-1 | TRBV5-1 | TGCGCCAGCAGCTCCGGACTCGACAATGAGCAGTTCTTC | CASSSGLDNEQFF
. | TRBD1 | TRBJ1-2 | TRBV19 | TGTGCCAGCCAGACAGGGCCCTATGGCTACACCTTC | CASQTGPYGYTF
. | TRBD2 | TRBJ2-1 | TRBV24-1 | TGTGCCTCCGGGGAGGGCCACTCCTACAATGAGCAGTTCTTC | CASGEGHSYNEQFF
. | . | TRBJ2-3 | TRBV6-5 | TGTGCCAGCAGACGGACTGTTAGCACAGATACGCAGTATTTT | CASRRTVSTDTQYF
. | TRBD1 | TRBJ2-3 | TRBV7-3 | TGTGCCAGCAGTCCTAAGGGGGCTGGCACAGATACGCAGTATTTT | CASSPKGAGTDTQYF
. | . | TRBJ2-1 | TRBV12-5 | TGTGCTAGTGGTTTGGGACAGACCAATGAGCAGTTCTTC | CASGLGQTNEQFF
once | TRBD2 | TRBJ2-5 | TRBV7-8 | TGTGCCAGCAGCCACAGACTAGCGGGAGTTGAGACCCAGTACTTC | CASSHRLAGVETQYF
. | . | TRBJ2-3 | TRBV6-2/TRBV6-3 | TGTGCCAGCAGCTCCGGGACTCTCCTCGCCCCTTTACAGTATTTT | CASSSGTLLAPLQYF
. | TRBD1 | TRBJ1-1 | TRBV5-4 | TGTGCCAGCAGAAGACAGGGAGAAGGCACTGAAGCTTTCTTT | CASRRQGEGTEAFF
. | TRBD1 | TRBJ2-7 | TRBV5-1 | TGCGCCAGCAGCCAGAAAGGTACGCGACAGGGCCTTTACGAGCAGTACTTC | CASSQKGTRQGLYEQYF
. | TRBD1 | TRBJ1-2 | TRBV3-1/TRBV3-2 | TGTGCCAGCAGCCATACCGGGACAGGGGGCACCTTC | CASSHTGTGGTF
. | . | TRBJ2-7 | TRBV6-5 | TGTGCCAGCAAGGAGGTACCCTACGAGCAGTACTTC | CASKEVPYEQYF
. | . | TRBJ2-1 | TRBV19 | TGTGCCAGTAGCGCCTCAGTTCACCACAATGAGCAGTTCTTC | CASSASVHHNEQFF
. | . | TRBJ2-7 | TRBV4-1 | TGCGCCCCGACCAAGGGGGAGCGGGGCTTCTCCTACGAGCAGTACTTC | CAPTKGERGFSYEQYF
. | TRBD2 | TRBJ2-3 | TRBV19 | TGTGCCAGTAGTATAGACGGATCTGCGGGAGTAGCAGATACGCAGTATTTT | CASSIDGSAGVADTQYF
. | TRBD2 | TRBJ2-3 | TRBV10-2 | TGCGCCAGTTCCCTAATGGGCGGGCTAGCGGGGGGCCCCACAGATACGCAGTATTTT | CASSLMGGLAGGPTDTQYF
. | TRBD1 | TRBJ1-6 | TRBV30 | TGTGCCTGGAGTGTACAGGGGCAGGGAAATTCACCCCTCCACTTT | CAWSVQGQGNSPLHF
. | TRBD1 | TRBJ2-5 | TRBV7-2 | TGTGCCAGCAGCTCGGACAGGGAAGAGACCCAGTACTTC | CASSSDREETQYF
. | . | TRBJ1-4 | TRBV6-2/TRBV6-3 | TGTGCCAGCAGCTCACGTCCCTCGAGATACGAAAAACTGTTTTTT | CASSSRPSRYEKLFF
. | TRBD1 | TRBJ1-2 | TRBV7-9 | TGTGCCAGCAGCTTAGAAGGGGACAGGGGCCCCTATGGCTACACCTTC | CASSLEGDRGPYGYTF
. | TRBD1 | TRBJ2-7 | TRBV19 | TGTGCCAGTAGTACTCCGGGACAGAACTACGAGCAGTACTTC | CASSTPGQNYEQYF
. | . | TRBJ1-1 | TRBV7-8 | TGTGCCAGCAGCTTAGCGCCTTCAGGGTGGGAGAACACTGAAGCTTTCTTT | CASSLAPSGWENTEAFF
. | TRBD2 | TRBJ2-1 | TRBV5-1 | TGCGCCAGCAGCTTGGGCGGGAGGGCTGACAATGAGCAGTTCTTC | CASSLGGRADNEQFF
. | . | TRBJ2-2 | TRBV9 | TGTGCCAGCAGTGGAGTCGCTGGTGGCACCGGGGAGCTGTTTTTT | CASSGVAGGTGELFF
. | . | TRBJ2-2 | TRBV10-3 | TGTGCCATCAGTGAGTCACTAGTCTCCGGGGAGCTGTTTTTT | CAISESLVSGELFF
. | TRBD1 | TRBJ1-5 | TRBV6-6 | TGTGCCAGCCGTACAGGGGTTCGGCAGCCCCAGCATTTT | CASRTGVRQPQHF
. | TRBD1 | TRBJ1-1 | TRBV10-1 | TGCGCCAGCAGCCCGGACAGGGAGGGAACTGAAGCTTTCTTT | CASSPDREGTEAFF
. | . | TRBJ1-2 | TRBV19 | TGTGCCAGTAGTATCGAGGGAAACTATGGCTACACCTTC | CASSIEGNYGYTF
. | . | TRBJ2-5 | TRBV7-2 | TGTGCCAGCAGCTTCAATGGGCCCCAAGAGACCCAGTACTTC | CASSFNGPQETQYF
. | . | TRBJ1-1 | TRBV6-4 | TGTGCCAGCAGTTCGGGTGGGTTCGCTGAAGCTTTCTTT | CASSSGGFAEAFF
. | TRBD1 | TRBJ2-1 | TRBV19 | TGTGCCAGTAGCCCAAGTGGACAGGAGCGTGGCAATGAGCAGTTCTTC | CASSPSGQERGNEQFF
. | . | TRBJ1-2 | TRBV7-9 | TGTGCCAGCAGCTTACCACAGAACTATGGCTACACCTTC | CASSLPQNYGYTF
few | TRBD2 | TRBJ2-2 | TRBV7-9 | TGTGCCAGCAGCCCGACTAGCGGGAACACCGGGGAGCTGTTTTTT | CASSPTSGNTGELFF
once | TRBD2 | TRBJ2-2 | TRBV5-1 | TGCGCCAGCAGCTTGGAGACTAGCTTTAGGAACACCGGGGAGCTGTTTTTT | CASSLETSFRNTGELFF
once | . | TRBJ1-5 | TRBV6-5 | TGTGCCAGCAGGGCGGGCCTTTATAGCAATCAGCCCCAGCATTTT | CASRAGLYSNQPQHF
. | . | TRBJ1-5 | TRBV6-2/TRBV6-3 | TGTGCCAGCAGTCCCCTGGGGCCTGGCAATCAGCCCCAGCATTTT | CASSPLGPGNQPQHF
. | TRBD2 | TRBJ2-1 | TRBV23-1 | TGCGCCAGCAGCCCCGGACGACTAGCGGGAGGCTCGGGGTCCTACAATGAGCAGTTCTTC | CASSPGRLAGGSGSYNEQFF
. | . | TRBJ1-4 | TRBV6-6 | TGTGCCAGCAGTTCCCCAGAGGAAGCAACTAATGAAAAACTGTTTTTT | CASSSPEEATNEKLFF
. | . | TRBJ1-1 | TRBV10-3 | TGTGCCATCAGTGTACAAGAGAACACTGAAGCTTTCTTT | CAISVQENTEAFF
. | TRBD1 | TRBJ1-4 | TRBV6-5 | TGTGCCAGCAGGCGTAACAGGGGGGATGGTGAAAAACTGTTTTTT | CASRRNRGDGEKLFF
. | TRBD2 | TRBJ2-1 | TRBV6-1 | TGTGCCAGCAGTGAAGAGGGCAGGGGAGTAGCGGGGGTCCATGAGCAGTTCTTC | CASSEEGRGVAGVHEQFF